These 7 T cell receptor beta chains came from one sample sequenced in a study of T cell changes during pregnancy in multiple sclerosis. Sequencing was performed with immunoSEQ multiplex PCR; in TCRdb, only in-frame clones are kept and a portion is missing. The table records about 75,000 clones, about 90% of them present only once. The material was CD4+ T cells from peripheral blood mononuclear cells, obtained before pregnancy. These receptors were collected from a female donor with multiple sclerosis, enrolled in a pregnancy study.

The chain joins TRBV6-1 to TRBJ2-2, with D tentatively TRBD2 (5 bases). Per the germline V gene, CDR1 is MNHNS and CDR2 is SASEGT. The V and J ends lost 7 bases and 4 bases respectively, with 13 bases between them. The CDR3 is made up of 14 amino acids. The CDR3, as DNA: TGTGCCAGCATTGTATCGGGATTCACCGGGGAGCTGTTTTTT. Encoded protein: CASIVSGFTGELFF.

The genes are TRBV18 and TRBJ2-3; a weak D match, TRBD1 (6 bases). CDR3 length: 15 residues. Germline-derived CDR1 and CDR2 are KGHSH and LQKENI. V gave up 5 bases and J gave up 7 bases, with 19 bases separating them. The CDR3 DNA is TGTGCCAGCTCAGATACAGGGCTTTGGGTCAATACGCAGTATTTT. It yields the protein CASSDTGLWVNTQYF.

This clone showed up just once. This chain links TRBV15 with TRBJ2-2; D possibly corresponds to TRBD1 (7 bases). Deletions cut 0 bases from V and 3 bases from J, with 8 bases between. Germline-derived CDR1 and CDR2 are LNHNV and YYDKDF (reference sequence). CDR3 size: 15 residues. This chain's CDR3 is CATSRDRGDTGELFF. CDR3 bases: TGTGCCACCAGCAGAGACAGGGGGGACACCGGGGAGCTGTTTTTT. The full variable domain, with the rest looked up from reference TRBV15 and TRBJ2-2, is DAMVIQNPRYQVTQFGKPVTLSCSQTLNHNVMYWYQQKSSQAPKLLFHYYDKDFNNEADTPDNFQSRRPNTSFCFLDIRSPGLGDTAMYLCATSRDRGDTGELFFGEGSRLTVL.

CDR3: CASSPQQGGPYEQYF. The CDR3 bases are TGTGCCAGCAGCCCCCAACAGGGGGGTCCCTACGAGCAGTACTTC. This sequence joins TRBV7-2 and TRBJ2-7, with 8 bases aligning to TRBD1. CDR3 length: 15 residues. V was clipped by 5 bases and J by 2 bases; unmatched bases: 8. Per germline, CDR1 SGHTA and CDR2 FQGNSA.

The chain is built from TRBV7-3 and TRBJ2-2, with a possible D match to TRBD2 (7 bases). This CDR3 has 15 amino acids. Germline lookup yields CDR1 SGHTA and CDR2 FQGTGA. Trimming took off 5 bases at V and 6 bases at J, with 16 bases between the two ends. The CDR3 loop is CASSGGPGRAGELFF. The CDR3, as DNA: TGTGCCAGCAGCGGGGGGCCGGGGAGGGCCGGGGAGCTGTTTTTT.

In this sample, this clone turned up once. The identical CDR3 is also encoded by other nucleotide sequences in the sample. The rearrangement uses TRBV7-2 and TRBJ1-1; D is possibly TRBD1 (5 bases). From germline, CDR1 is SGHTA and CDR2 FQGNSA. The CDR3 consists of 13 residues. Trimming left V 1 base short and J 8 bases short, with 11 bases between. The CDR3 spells CASSLGGRTEAFF. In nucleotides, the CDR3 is TGTGCCAGCAGCTTAGGAGGTAGGACAGAAGCTTTCTTT.

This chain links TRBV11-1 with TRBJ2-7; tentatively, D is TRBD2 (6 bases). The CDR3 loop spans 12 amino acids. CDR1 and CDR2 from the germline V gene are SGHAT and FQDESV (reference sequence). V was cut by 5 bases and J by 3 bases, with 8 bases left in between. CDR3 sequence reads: CASSLSGYEQYF. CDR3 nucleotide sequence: TGTGCCAGCAGCCTTAGCGGCTACGAGCAGTACTTC.